This entry lists 5 T cell receptor beta chains sequenced from one sample in a study of Ad26.COV2.S vaccination and SARS-CoV-2 variants. Libraries were prepared by immunoSEQ multiplex PCR; TCRdb keeps only in-frame clonotypes and omits some of them. The table has some 450,000 clones, about 92% seen once. Treatment: over 15 received Ad26.COV2.S at low or high dose, single or two shots; roughly 5 received placebo; per-sample allocation not given. Repertoires come from day 63 after the first vaccine or placebo injection. The sequencing used peripheral blood, collected in a trial of Ad26.COV2.S vaccine versus placebo. Receptors originate from a person aged 18-60 years who received the Ad26.COV2.S COVID-19 vaccine or a placebo.

The chain is built from TRBV24-1 and TRBJ2-1; TRBD1 matches 7 bases. The CDR3 has 15 residues. Germline V CDR1 and CDR2: KGHDR, SFDVKD. The J segment lost 0 bases and the V segment lost 4 bases, leaving 2 bases of the junction unmatched. The CDR3 DNA reads as TGTGCCACCAGTGACGGGACAGCCTCCTACAATGAGCAGTTCTTC. Translated, it gives CATSDGTASYNEQFF.

The chain employs TRBV4-1 and TRBJ1-4, with D hard to call. Germline CDR1 MGHRA, CDR2 YSYEKL. V was shortened by 1 base and J by 6 bases, with 18 bases between the two germline ends. This CDR3 contains 17 residues. For the CDR3, the DNA is TGCGCCAGCAGCCAAGCCCTGACACCCCCTGAGGATGAAAAACTGTTTTTT. Its protein is CASSQALTPPEDEKLFF.

The chain is built from TRBV20-1 and TRBJ2-7, with D maybe TRBD1 (6 bases). This CDR3 spans 18 amino acids. Trimming took off 3 bases at V and 2 bases at J, with 26 bases between the two ends. CDR1 is DFQATT, CDR2 SNEGSKA, per germline (reference sequence). CDR3 in amino acids: CSASGAGNRQGPTYEQYF. Here the CDR3 DNA reads TGCAGTGCTAGTGGGGCGGGCAATCGGCAGGGGCCAACCTACGAGCAGTACTTC.

The chain joins TRBV19 to TRBJ2-7; TRBD1 is a possible D gene (5 bases). Trimming took off 4 bases at V and 1 base at J, with 11 bases between the two ends. Germline CDR1 LNHDA, CDR2 SQIVND (reference sequence). CDR3 length: 14 residues. As DNA, the CDR3 is TGTGCCAGTAGTACATGGTCAGGGTCCTACGAGCAGTACTTC. Amino acids: CASSTWSGSYEQYF.

The rearrangement links TRBV12-5 to TRBJ2-1; 7 bases fit TRBD2. Losses at the gene ends were 7 bases for V and 3 bases for J; bases not matched to a gene: 3. Germline V CDR1 and CDR2: LGHNT, FRNRAP. The CDR3 loop spans 13 amino acids. This chain's CDR3 is CASAGGGYNEQFF. CDR3 DNA: TGTGCTAGTGCGGGAGGTGGCTACAATGAGCAGTTCTTC.